This is a list of T cell receptor beta chains from one sample in a study of OX40 agonist ivuxolimab in advanced cancers. Sequencing used immunoSEQ multiplex PCR; TCRdb keeps in-frame clones, though not all of them. The sample lists roughly 70,000 clones; around 90% were seen once. Here the sequenced sample was CD4+ or CD8+ T cells sorted from blood, taken in a trial of the OX40 agonist ivuxolimab. These TCRs come from an adult with an advanced solid tumor such as melanoma, head and neck, liver or kidney cancer. Each CDR3 is given with its conserved first and last residue. A D gene is named only where the DNA matches it firmly. Only some rows state a clone size, as once, few, many or a class for expanded clones.

>.|TRBJ1-5|.|TRBV30|15
TGTGCCTGGAGTTACTCCCGACAGAGCAATCAGCCCCAGCATTTT
CAWSYSRQSNQPQHF
>.|TRBJ2-3|once|TRBV11-2|16
TGTGCCAGCAGCCGAATAGCGACAGGTCGCACAGATACGCAGTATTTT
CASSRIATGRTDTQYF
>.|TRBJ1-1|.|TRBV28|16
TGTGCCAGCAGGCCGTCTTTGGGGGGCTGGAACACTGAAGCTTTCTTT
CASRPSLGGWNTEAFF
>.|TRBJ2-7|once|TRBV29-1|12
TGCAGCGGCCAGACTGACTCCTACGAGCAGTACTTC
CSGQTDSYEQYF
>.|TRBJ1-5|.|TRBV10-2|14
TGCGCCAGCAGTGAGGGGGGGTCGGGCCAGCCCCAGCATTTT
CASSEGGSGQPQHF
>.|TRBJ2-3|.|TRBV18|13
TGTGCCAGCTCACCAAGGAGGGAAGATACGCAGTATTTT
CASSPRREDTQYF
>TRBD1|TRBJ1-4|once|TRBV10-3|15
TGTGCCATCAGTGAGTCTTGGACAGGTCCGGAAAAACTGTTTTTT
CAISESWTGPEKLFF
>TRBD1|TRBJ1-5|.|TRBV7-8|17
TGTGCCAGCAGCCGTGGGACAGGGCTATATAGCAATCAGCCCCAGCATTTT
CASSRGTGLYSNQPQHF
>TRBD2|TRBJ2-7|.|TRBV7-9|14
TGTGCCAGCAGCTCAGCGGGAACTACCTACGAGCAGTACTTC
CASSSAGTTYEQYF
>.|TRBJ1-1|.|TRBV19|14
TGTGCCAGTAGTCCCATGACTAACCCCCTTGAAGCTTTCTTT
CASSPMTNPLEAFF
>.|TRBJ2-5|.|TRBV20-1|11
TGCAGTGCTTATGGGGGGGAGACCCAGTACTTC
CSAYGGETQYF
>.|TRBJ2-1|.|TRBV5-4|15
TGTGCCAGCAGCTGGGGGGTAGCGTCCTACAATGAGCAGTTCTTC
CASSWGVASYNEQFF
>TRBD1|TRBJ2-2|once|TRBV5-1|16
TGCGCCAGCAGCGAAAGACAGGGGTTCGTCACCGGGGAGCTGTTTTTT
CASSERQGFVTGELFF
>.|TRBJ1-1|.|TRBV9|14
TGTGCCAGCAGCGTAGATGGGATGAACACTGAAGCTTTCTTT
CASSVDGMNTEAFF
>.|TRBJ1-5|.|TRBV2|15
TGTGCCAGCAGTGAAGCGCTTCGTGTGACCCAGCCCCAGCATTTT
CASSEALRVTQPQHF
>TRBD1|TRBJ2-7|.|TRBV28|15
TGTGCCAGCAGTTCGCCGGGACAGGGGGCTTACGAGCAGTACTTC
CASSSPGQGAYEQYF
>.|TRBJ1-1|.|TRBV21-1|16
TGTGCCAGCAGCAATAGACAGGGAAGGAAAAACAATGAAGCTTTCTTT
CASSNRQGRKNNEAFF
>.|TRBJ2-7|.|TRBV18|14
TGTGCCAGCTCACCAAGGGGTGGGTCCTACGAGCAGTACTTC
CASSPRGGSYEQYF
>.|TRBJ2-4|.|TRBV27|16
TGTGCCAGCAGTTTAGCCTTATCCGGTTCCCTAAACATTCAGTACTTC
CASSLALSGSLNIQYF
>TRBD2|TRBJ2-1|.|TRBV4-2|16
TGTGCCAGCAGCCAAGCTAGGACTAGCGGGAGCAATGAGCAGTTCTTC
CASSQARTSGSNEQFF
>.|TRBJ2-6|.|TRBV6-6|16
TGTGCCAGCAGTTATTTAGGGGGCTCTGGGGCCAACGTCCTGACTTTC
CASSYLGGSGANVLTF
>TRBD2|TRBJ2-3|.|TRBV19|15
TGTGCCAGTAGTCCTCGTAGCGGGATCACAGATACGCAGTATTTT
CASSPRSGITDTQYF
>TRBD2|TRBJ2-1|once|TRBV7-3|15
TGTGCCAGCAGCTCTGGACTAGCGAGTTACAATGAGCAGTTCTTC
CASSSGLASYNEQFF
>.|TRBJ1-2|.|TRBV29-1|12
TGCAGCGTTGAATTCAGGGACTATGGCTACACCTTC
CSVEFRDYGYTF
>.|TRBJ2-1|.|TRBV15|17
TGTGCCACCAGCAGAGATATTGCTAGCCGCACCTACAATGAGCAGTTCTTC
CATSRDIASRTYNEQFF
>.|TRBJ1-3|once|TRBV28|15
TGTGCCAGCAGTTTATTCTTCAGCTCTGGAAACACCATATATTTT
CASSLFFSSGNTIYF
>TRBD2|TRBJ2-3|.|TRBV28|16
TGTGCCAGCAGCCCTAGCGGGAGGGCCTTCTTAGATACGCAGTATTTT
CASSPSGRAFLDTQYF
>TRBD2|TRBJ2-1|once|TRBV7-9|17
TGTGCCAGCAGCTTAATCCGGGGGGTTAGCTCCTACAATGAGCAGTTCTTC
CASSLIRGVSSYNEQFF
>TRBD1|TRBJ1-2|.|TRBV28|17
TGTGCCAGCAGCTTAGCCGGGACAGGGGGCTTGGTGGATGGCTACACCTTC
CASSLAGTGGLVDGYTF
>TRBD1|TRBJ1-4|.|TRBV5-8|15
TGTGCCAGCAGCTCCGGACAGGGAGCTAATGAAAAACTGTTTTTT
CASSSGQGANEKLFF
>TRBD1|TRBJ1-5|.|TRBV29-1|12
TGCAGCGTGGGACAGGGGAATCAGCCCCAGCATTTT
CSVGQGNQPQHF
>TRBD1|TRBJ2-7|.|TRBV5-1|15
TGCGCCAGCAGCTTGGCCGGGACAGGGATCTACGAGCAGTACTTC
CASSLAGTGIYEQYF
>.|TRBJ1-2|.|TRBV5-6|14
TGTGCCAGCAGCCAACAATTGGGGGACTATGGCTACACCTTC
CASSQQLGDYGYTF
>.|TRBJ1-2|.|TRBV6-1|12
TGTGCCAGCAGGGACGGGGGGATTGGCTACACCTTC
CASRDGGIGYTF
>.|TRBJ2-3|.|TRBV11-3|14
TGTGCCAGCAGCTTAGATGCAGGAGCAGATACGCAGTATTTT
CASSLDAGADTQYF
>TRBD2|TRBJ2-7|.|TRBV5-6|15
TGTGCCAGCAGCTCCCCGACTAGCGGGATTTACGAGCAGTACTTC
CASSSPTSGIYEQYF
>.|TRBJ2-3|.|TRBV5-6|15
TGTGCCAGCAGCTTGGAGGGGACTAGCACAGATACGCAGTATTTT
CASSLEGTSTDTQYF
>.|TRBJ2-7|.|TRBV7-3|12
TGTGCCAGCAGGGACACCTCCTACGAGCAGTACTTC
CASRDTSYEQYF
>TRBD2|TRBJ2-1|.|TRBV28|15
TGTGCCAGCAGTCTTGGCGGGAGCTCCTACAATGAGCAGTTCTTC
CASSLGGSSYNEQFF
>TRBD1|TRBJ2-7|.|TRBV5-4|14
TGTGCCAGCAGCTTTATGGGACAGTCGTACGAGCAGTACTTC
CASSFMGQSYEQYF
>.|TRBJ2-7|.|TRBV5-1|14
TGCGCCAGCAGCTTGGCGACAGGCGGAACCCAGCAGTACTTC
CASSLATGGTQQYF
>TRBD1|TRBJ2-3|.|TRBV28|16
TGTGCCAGCAGTTTATCGACCGGACAGGGGATAGATACGCAGTATTTT
CASSLSTGQGIDTQYF
>TRBD1|TRBJ2-2|once|TRBV28|21
TGTGCCAGCAGTTTATGGGACCGTTCTTTTTTGACAGGGGGAAGAGCCGGGGAGCTGTTTTTT
CASSLWDRSFLTGGRAGELFF
>TRBD1|TRBJ1-6|.|TRBV5-8|17
TGTGCCAGCAGCTCTGGACAGGGATTCTCCTATAATTCACCCCTCCACTTT
CASSSGQGFSYNSPLHF
>.|TRBJ2-5|.|TRBV18|12
TGTGCCAGCTCACCACCGGTCGGGACCCAGTACTTC
CASSPPVGTQYF
>TRBD2|TRBJ2-7|.|TRBV6-5|15
TGTGCCAGCACCGACGGGGGGACGGAGTCCTACGAGCAGTACTTC
CASTDGGTESYEQYF